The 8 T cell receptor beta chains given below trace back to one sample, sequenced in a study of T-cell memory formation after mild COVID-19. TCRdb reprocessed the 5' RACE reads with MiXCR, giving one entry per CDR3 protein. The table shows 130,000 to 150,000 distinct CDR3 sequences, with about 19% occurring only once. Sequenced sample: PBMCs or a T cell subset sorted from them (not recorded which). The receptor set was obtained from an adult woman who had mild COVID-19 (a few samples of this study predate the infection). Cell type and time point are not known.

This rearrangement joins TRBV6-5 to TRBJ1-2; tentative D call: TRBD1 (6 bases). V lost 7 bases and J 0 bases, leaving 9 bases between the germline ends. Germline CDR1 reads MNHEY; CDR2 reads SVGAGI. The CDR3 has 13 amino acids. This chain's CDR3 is CASTPGANYGYTF. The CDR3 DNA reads TGTGCCAGCACCCCAGGGGCTAACTATGGCTACACCTTC.

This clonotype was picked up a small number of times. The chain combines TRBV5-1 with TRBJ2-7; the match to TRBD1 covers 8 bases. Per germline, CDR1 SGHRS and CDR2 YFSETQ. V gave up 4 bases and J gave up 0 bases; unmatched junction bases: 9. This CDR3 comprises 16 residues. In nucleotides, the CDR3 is TGCGCCAGCAGCCGGGGTGACAGGGGCACCTCCTACGAGCAGTACTTC. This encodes CASSRGDRGTSYEQYF. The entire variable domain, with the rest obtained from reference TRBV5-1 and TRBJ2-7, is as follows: KAGVTQTPRYLIKTRGQQVTLSCSPISGHRSVSWYQQTPGQGLQFLFEYFSETQRNKGNFPGRFSGRQFSNSRSEMNVSTLELGDSALYLCASSRGDRGTSYEQYFGPGTRLTVT.

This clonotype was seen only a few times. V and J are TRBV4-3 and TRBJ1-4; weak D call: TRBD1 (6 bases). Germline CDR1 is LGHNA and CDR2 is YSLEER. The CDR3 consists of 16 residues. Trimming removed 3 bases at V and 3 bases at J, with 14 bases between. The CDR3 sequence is CASSQRPGHANEKLFF. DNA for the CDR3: TGCGCCAGCAGCCAGAGACCGGGACATGCTAATGAAAAACTGTTTTTT.

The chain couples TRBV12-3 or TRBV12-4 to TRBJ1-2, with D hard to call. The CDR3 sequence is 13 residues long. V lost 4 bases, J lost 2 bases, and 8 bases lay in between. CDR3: CASSSVGNYGYTF. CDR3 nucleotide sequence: TGTGCCAGCAGTTCGGTGGGAAACTATGGCTACACCTTC.

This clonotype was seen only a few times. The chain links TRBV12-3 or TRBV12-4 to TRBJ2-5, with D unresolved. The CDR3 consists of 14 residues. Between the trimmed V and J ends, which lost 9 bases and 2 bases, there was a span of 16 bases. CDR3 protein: CASSLRADQETQYF. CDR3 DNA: TGTGCCAGTTCTCTCCGGGCCGATCAAGAGACCCAGTACTTC.

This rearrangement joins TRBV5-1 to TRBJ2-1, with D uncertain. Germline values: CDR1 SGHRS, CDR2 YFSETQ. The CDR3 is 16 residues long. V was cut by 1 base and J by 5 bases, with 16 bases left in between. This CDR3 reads CASSLFGGRSDNEQFF. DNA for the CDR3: TGCGCCAGCAGCTTGTTTGGCGGAAGATCGGACAATGAGCAGTTCTTC.

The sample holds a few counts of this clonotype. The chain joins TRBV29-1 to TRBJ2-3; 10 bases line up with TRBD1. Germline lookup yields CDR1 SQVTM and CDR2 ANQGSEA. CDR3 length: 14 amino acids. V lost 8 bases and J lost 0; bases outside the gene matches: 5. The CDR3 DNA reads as TGCAGCACCAGACAGGGGGCTAGCACAGATACGCAGTATTTT. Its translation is CSTRQGASTDTQYF.

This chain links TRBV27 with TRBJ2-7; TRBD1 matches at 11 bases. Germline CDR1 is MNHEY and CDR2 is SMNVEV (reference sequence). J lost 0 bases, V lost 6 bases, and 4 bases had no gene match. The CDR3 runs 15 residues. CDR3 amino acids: CASRPGTGGSYEQYF. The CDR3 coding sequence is TGTGCCAGCAGGCCCGGGACAGGGGGCTCCTACGAGCAGTACTTC.